Shown below are 4 T cell receptor beta chains from a single sample sequenced in a study of glioma-infiltrating T cells. TCR alpha and beta CDR3 regions were amplified from RNA using iRepertoire nested multiplex PCR. TCRdb passed the multiplex PCR reads through MiXCR, listing each CDR3 protein once. Among about 410,000 distinct CDR3 sequences listed, 41% were seen once. The sequencing sample was made of glioma tissue, nonneoplastic brain tissue, or PBMCs (not recorded which). The origin of the receptors is a human donor with low-grade glioma or glioblastoma, undergoing nonglioma brain surgery, or in good health (not recorded which).

This rearrangement joins TRBV6-1 to TRBJ1-6; a possible D gene is TRBD1 (6 bases). Between the trimmed V and J ends, which lost 7 bases and 6 bases, there was a span of 16 bases. The CDR3 runs 15 residues. CDR1 and CDR2 (germline): MNHNS, SASEGT. The CDR3 nucleotides are TGTGCCAGCACCCGACGTGGGGGGCCTAATTCACCCCTCCACTTT. Translation gives CASTRRGGPNSPLHF.

This clonotype showed up just a few times. The chain employs TRBV20-1 and TRBJ1-4; tentative D call: TRBD1 (5 bases). Trimming pared 5 bases from V and 8 bases from J, leaving 18 bases between. Germline V gives CDR1 DFQATT, CDR2 SNEGSKA (reference sequence). The CDR3 covers 14 residues. CDR3 DNA sequence: TGCAGTGCTTCGCGGGGGGGGACTTGGGAAAAACTGTTTTTT. Amino acids: CSASRGGTWEKLFF.

The rearrangement links TRBV7-9 to TRBJ2-7; 9 nucleotides align to TRBD2. This CDR3 has 14 amino acids. Germline V gene data show CDR1 as SEHNR and CDR2 as FQNEAQ (reference sequence). Trimming at V came to 5 bases and at J to 6 bases, leaving 8 bases not matched to a gene. The CDR3 here is CASSELAGAVEQYF. The CDR3 DNA reads TGTGCCAGCAGCGAATTAGCGGGAGCGGTCGAGCAGTACTTC. Complete variable domain (other parts from reference TRBV7-9 and TRBJ2-7): DTGVSQNPRHKITKRGQNVTFRCDPISEHNRLYWYRQTLGQGPEFLTYFQNEAQLEKSRLLSDRFSAERPKGSFSTLEIQRTEQGDSAMYLCASSELAGAVEQYFGPGTRLTVT.

Concerning this clonotype itself: An end of the junction does not agree with germline; a read error may underlie this. The chain combines TRBV20-1 with TRBJ2-5; D gene uncertain. The CDR3 covers 11 residues. Germline assignment: CDR1 DFQATT and CDR2 SNEGSKA (reference sequence). CDR3 amino acids: CIARAPKTQYF. CDR3 nucleotides: TGCATTGCTAGAGCTCCAAAGACTCAGTACTTC.